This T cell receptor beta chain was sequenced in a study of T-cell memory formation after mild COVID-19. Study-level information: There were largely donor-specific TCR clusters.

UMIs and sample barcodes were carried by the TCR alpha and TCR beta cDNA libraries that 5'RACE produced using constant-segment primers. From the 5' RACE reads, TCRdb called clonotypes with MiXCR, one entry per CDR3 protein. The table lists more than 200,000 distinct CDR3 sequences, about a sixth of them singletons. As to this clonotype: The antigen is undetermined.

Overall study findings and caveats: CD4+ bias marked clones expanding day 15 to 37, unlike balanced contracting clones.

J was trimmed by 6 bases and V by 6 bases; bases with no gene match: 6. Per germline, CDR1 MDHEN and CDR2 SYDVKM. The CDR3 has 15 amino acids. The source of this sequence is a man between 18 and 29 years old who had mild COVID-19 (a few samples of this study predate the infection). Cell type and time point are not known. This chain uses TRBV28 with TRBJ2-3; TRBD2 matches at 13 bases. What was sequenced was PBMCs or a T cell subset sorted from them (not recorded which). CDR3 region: CASSKLAGGMDTQYF. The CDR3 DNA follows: TGTGCCAGCAGCAAACTAGCGGGGGGGATGGATACGCAGTATTTT.